This TCR beta chain was identified in a study of shared clonotypes between healthy human individuals. Overall study results and limits: Owing to a small donor count, the genetic and exposure-history diversity represented was limited. Naive subsets typically showed greater estimated richness than memory subsets.

Every subset had its genomic DNA shared out evenly among several immunoSEQ plates. Repertoires were generated with immunoSEQ multiplex PCR, while TCRdb's copy carries only in-frame clones and drops some. The data contain around 650,000 clones, approximately 96% of them singletons. Note on this clone: Its antigen is as yet unknown.

Cells designated naive CD8 were CD45RO-negative and were positively selected for CCR7, with terminally differentiated effector memory CD45RA+ cells excluded. V was clipped by 3 bases and J by 8 bases, with 6 bases between them. Per the germline V gene, CDR1 is SGHNT and CDR2 is YYREEE (reference sequence). This CDR3 is built from 11 residues. J is TRBJ2-1 and V is TRBV5-4; no definite D call. The material sequenced was naive CD8+ T cells sorted from blood. The origin of this receptor is a young woman in good health. CDR3 DNA sequence: TGTGCCAGCAGCTCCTTGTATGAGCAGTTCTTC. This gives the protein CASSSLYEQFF.